The clone carrying this T cell receptor (beta chain) was observed a handful of times. These data originate in a study of early T cells in non-severe SARS-CoV-2 infection. Trimming took 5 bases from V and 3 from J, leaving 7 bases between them. This CDR3 contains 12 residues. CDR1 and CDR2 (germline): SGHAT, FQNNGV. Tagging with unique molecular identifiers was applied to individual cDNA molecules. TCRdb fed the 5' RACE reads into MiXCR, producing one record per CDR3 protein. Among 85,000 to 95,000 distinct CDR3 sequences listed, roughly 14% were seen once. The genes are TRBV11-2 and TRBJ2-5; D remains unclear. This TCR came from an adult who was a healthcare worker with PCR-confirmed SARS-CoV-2 infection or an uninfected control (not recorded which). Material for sequencing was whole blood. The DNA for the CDR3 is TGTGCCAGCAGCCGAATAAAAGAGACCCAGTACTTC. It specifies CASSRIKETQYF.